These T cell receptor beta chains were read from a single sample in a study. TCRdb recomputed calls from the 5' RACE reads with MiXCR, one row per CDR3 protein. The sample holds approximately 57,000 distinct CDR3 sequences; 20% to 25% are singletons and the top ten take 3.2%. Sequenced: tumor-infiltrating Tregs sorted from the breast tumor. Receptors were obtained from a female donor with breast cancer. Each CDR3 is given with its conserved first and last residue. D genes are given only for firm matches. Not all rows give a size; the values are once, few, many and, for expanded clones, a class.

cdr3_nt	cdr3_aa	clone_size	d_call	v_call	j_call
TGTGCCAGCAGCCCGGACCGAAGTGATAGCAATCAGCCCCAGCATTTT	CASSPDRSDSNQPQHF	.	.	TRBV7-8	TRBJ1-5
TGTGCCAGCAGCTCCGGACAGCCTAATTCACCCCTCCACTTT	CASSSGQPNSPLHF	.	.	TRBV7-9	TRBJ1-6
TGTGCCAGTCGAGGCGGGACAACTAACACCGGGGAGCTGTTTTTT	CASRGGTTNTGELFF	few	.	TRBV7-9	TRBJ2-2
TGCGCCAGCAGCGCCTTACCGGGACTAGCGGGACATGTCGAGCAGTACTTC	CASSALPGLAGHVEQYF	few	TRBD2	TRBV5-1	TRBJ2-7
TGTGCCAGCAGCTCGAAGCGGGGGTTCACCGGGGAGCTGTTTTTT	CASSSKRGFTGELFF	.	TRBD2	TRBV7-3	TRBJ2-2
TGCGCCAGCAGCCAGACTAGCGGGGGAAATACGCAGTATTTT	CASSQTSGGNTQYF	many	TRBD2	TRBV5-1	TRBJ2-3
TGTGCCAGCAGTCCCTCAGGGGTAAAGACCCAGTACTTC	CASSPSGVKTQYF	.	.	TRBV6-2/TRBV6-3	TRBJ2-5
TGTGCCAGCAGTGGGAGAAGCGGGAGGGCCCCCGGCGAGCAGTACTTC	CASSGRSGRAPGEQYF	.	TRBD2	TRBV2	TRBJ2-7
TGTGCCAGCAGCGACAGGGGAGACTACGAGCAGTACTTC	CASSDRGDYEQYF	.	TRBD1	TRBV2	TRBJ2-7
TGTGCCAGCAGCACCGACAGGGTCGTCGGGGAGCTGTTTTTT	CASSTDRVVGELFF	.	TRBD1	TRBV7-2	TRBJ2-2
TGCGCCAGCAGCCGAAACGGACTAGTTGTAGGCAATGAGCAGTTCTTC	CASSRNGLVVGNEQFF	.	TRBD2	TRBV5-1	TRBJ2-1
TGTGCCAGCAGCTTATGGCGGACAGGGGATGGCTACGCCTTC	CASSLWRTGDGYAF	.	TRBD1	TRBV7-2	TRBJ1-2
TGTGCCACCAGCAAAGGACAGGGGAGCTCCTACGAGCAGTACTTC	CATSKGQGSSYEQYF	few	TRBD1	TRBV15	TRBJ2-7
TGTGCCAGCAGCTTAGATATGGCCGATGGCTACACCTTC	CASSLDMADGYTF	few	.	TRBV11-3	TRBJ1-2
TGCAGTGCTAGAGCTACAACTAATGAAAAACTGCTTTTT	CSARATTNEKLLF	.	.	TRBV20-1	TRBJ1-4
TGCGCCAGCAGTCGCCAACAGGGGGCGGTCACTGAAGCTTTCTTT	CASSRQQGAVTEAFF	few	TRBD1	TRBV5-1	TRBJ1-1
TGTGCCCGCAGCATCCGTTCTATCAGTAATTCACCCCTCCACTTT	CARSIRSISNSPLHF	few	.	TRBV13	TRBJ1-6
TGTGCCAGCAGCTTAGAAGCGGGTTTTGCGAACACTGAAGCTTTCTTT	CASSLEAGFANTEAFF	.	.	TRBV7-2	TRBJ1-1
TGTGCCAGCAGCGTAGGACAGGGGCCTTCCTACGAGCAGTACTTC	CASSVGQGPSYEQYF	few	TRBD1	TRBV9	TRBJ2-7
TGTGCCAGCAGCTTAGGGTTAGGCCCAGATACGCAGTATTTT	CASSLGLGPDTQYF	.	.	TRBV7-9	TRBJ2-3
TGCAGTGCTAGGTGGCACAGGGGCGATTCACCCCTCCACTTT	CSARWHRGDSPLHF	.	TRBD1	TRBV20-1	TRBJ1-6
TGTGCCAGCACCGTAGCAGGGGCGGATTCACCCCTCCACTTT	CASTVAGADSPLHF	many	.	TRBV6-6	TRBJ1-6
TGTGCCAGCAGCCCCAGGGGAAGGTTGAACACTGAAGCTTTCTTT	CASSPRGRLNTEAFF	many	.	TRBV6-2/TRBV6-3	TRBJ1-1
TGTGCCACCAGTGGGCCCGGGACAGCGACCTACGAGCAGTACTTC	CATSGPGTATYEQYF	many	TRBD1	TRBV24-1	TRBJ2-7
TGTGCCAGCAGAGGACTCCTCGGAACTCAGCCCCAGCATTTT	CASRGLLGTQPQHF	.	.	TRBV27	TRBJ1-5
TGTGCCAGCAGCTTAGAGGGGGGGGCTGGCTACACCTTC	CASSLEGGAGYTF	.	.	TRBV7-9	TRBJ1-2
TGCGCCAGCAGCCAAGTCGAAAGACAGGCTGGAAACACCATATATTTT	CASSQVERQAGNTIYF	few	.	TRBV4-1	TRBJ1-3
TGCAGCGTTGATGGCGCTAACCGGAACACTGAAGCTTTCTTT	CSVDGANRNTEAFF	.	.	TRBV29-1	TRBJ1-1
TGTGCCAGCAGCCTAACAGGACGGGAAAAACTGTTTTTT	CASSLTGREKLFF	many	.	TRBV12-3/TRBV12-4	TRBJ1-4